A single sample is the source of the 27 T cell receptor beta chains below, sequenced in a study of blood T cell repertoires in COVID-19. Measured with immunoSEQ multiplex PCR; TCRdb has only the in-frame clones, and not every one. The profile shows 130,000 to 150,000 clones, approximately 86% of them singletons. Material: peripheral blood. The source of these receptors is a man between 70 and 80 years old with acute or convalescent COVID-19.

This clone has only one observation. The chain recombines TRBV10-3 with TRBJ1-2; 10 nucleotides line up with TRBD1. There are 14 residues in the CDR3. V lost 6 bases and J lost 2; bases outside the gene matches: 3. Looked up from germline, CDR1 is ENHRY and CDR2 is SYGVKD. CDR3 nucleotide sequence: TGTGCCATCAGGGGACAGGGGAGCAACTATGGCTACACCTTC. Translation gives CAIRGQGSNYGYTF.

The V and J genes are TRBV18 and TRBJ2-5; no reliable D call. With 3 bases removed from V and 5 bases from J, the gap between germline ends came to 10 bases. From germline, CDR1 is KGHSH and CDR2 LQKENI. The CDR3 contains 13 residues. This CDR3 is CASSPTGSETQYF. In DNA, the CDR3 is TGTGCCAGCTCACCTACTGGTTCCGAGACCCAGTACTTC.

The gene calls are TRBV5-1 and TRBJ1-4, with D uncertain. Trimming left V 4 bases short and J 3 bases short, with 16 bases between. CDR1 and CDR2 (germline): SGHRS, YFSETQ. The length of the CDR3 is 16 residues. The chain's CDR3 is CASSLETPRPNEKLFF. The CDR3 bases are TGCGCCAGCAGCCTCGAGACTCCCCGCCCTAATGAAAAACTGTTTTTT.

The genes are TRBV6-5 and TRBJ1-1, with TRBD1 identical over 8 bases. J gave up 7 bases and V 6 bases, and 7 bases lay outside the gene matches. In germline, CDR1 is MNHEY, CDR2 SVGAGI. The CDR3 spans 13 residues. The chain's CDR3 is CASSQGAMGEAFF. The CDR3 DNA follows: TGTGCCAGCAGCCAGGGGGCGATGGGTGAAGCTTTCTTT.

This rearrangement joins TRBV28 to TRBJ1-2; tentatively, D is TRBD1 (6 bases). CDR1 MDHEN and CDR2 SYDVKM come from the germline V gene. The V end was cut by 5 bases, the J end by 14 bases, with 15 bases between. This CDR3 contains 11 residues. For the CDR3, the DNA is TGTGCCAGCAGTAATTTGGGGGCGTCGACCTTC. Translation: CASSNLGASTF.

J is TRBJ1-5 and V is TRBV2; 7 bases align to TRBD1. The CDR3 length is 15 residues. The ends lost 6 bases at V and 0 bases at J; junction bases unmatched: 5. From germline, CDR1 is SNHLY and CDR2 FYNNEI. CDR3 coding DNA: TGTGCCAGCAGCGGGACAGTCGATAGCAATCAGCCCCAGCATTTT. Translating it yields CASSGTVDSNQPQHF.

CDR3 coding DNA: TGTGCCAGCAGTTACGGGCAACACGGCACAGATACGCAGTATTTT. It encodes CASSYGQHGTDTQYF. This sequence joins TRBV6-6 and TRBJ2-3; D unclear. The ends were cut back, 2 bases at V and 1 base at J, with 10 bases in the middle. From germline, CDR1 is MNHNY and CDR2 SVGAGI (reference sequence). The CDR3 has 15 residues.

This clone turned up a few times. The gene calls are TRBV5-1 and TRBJ2-5; 7 positions match TRBD2. The CDR3 consists of 15 residues. Germline V lookup: CDR1 SGHRS, CDR2 YFSETQ. V trimming: 0 bases; J trimming: 0 bases; junction bases outside the gene matches: 2. The DNA of the CDR3 is TGCGCCAGCAGCTTGGTGGCGGGAGACCAAGAGACCCAGTACTTC. Its translation: CASSLVAGDQETQYF.

V is TRBV28 and J is TRBJ1-3, with D perhaps TRBD1 (6 bases). Trimming pared 6 bases from V and 8 bases from J, leaving 11 bases between. The CDR3 is made up of 12 amino acids. Germline V CDR1 and CDR2: MDHEN, SYDVKM. The CDR3 DNA sequence: TGTGCCAGCAGACAGGGTGGCGACACCATATATTTT. Amino acids: CASRQGGDTIYF.

This clone was detected a few times. The chain has TRBV7-2 and TRBJ1-3; D remains ambiguous. From germline, CDR1 is SGHTA and CDR2 FQGNSA. Trimming pared 5 bases from V and 4 bases from J, leaving 12 bases between. The CDR3 consists of 14 residues. CDR3: CASSPQADGNTIYF. CDR3 nucleotide sequence: TGTGCCAGCAGCCCTCAGGCAGACGGAAACACCATATATTTT.

CDR3 loop: CASSHRVENEKLFF. As DNA, the CDR3 is TGTGCCAGCAGCCACCGGGTAGAGAATGAAAAACTGTTTTTT. The chain links TRBV5-5 to TRBJ1-4; D is unclear. The germline V and J ends were trimmed by 4 bases and 5 bases, with 12 bases remaining between them. This CDR3 region has 14 residues. Germline CDR1 and CDR2: SGHKS and YYEKEE (reference sequence).

On this clone: Other DNA sequences in this sample translate to the same CDR3. The rearrangement uses TRBV3-1 (or the pseudogene TRBV3-2) and TRBJ2-7; tentative D call: TRBD1 (5 bases). CDR1 is LGHDT, CDR2 YNNKEL, per germline (reference sequence). This CDR3 region has 12 residues. Trimming took 4 bases from V and 4 from J, leaving 8 bases between them. This CDR3 is CASSRGGYEQYF. DNA for the CDR3: TGTGCCAGCAGCCGGGGCGGTTACGAGCAGTACTTC.

The CDR3 here is CASSGIVRTGELFF. In DNA form, the CDR3 reads TGTGCCAGCAGCGGAATAGTGCGGACCGGGGAGCTGTTTTTT. This chain connects TRBV5-8 to TRBJ2-2; D unclear. Trimming shortened V by 4 bases and J by 5 bases, and 12 bases separated the two germline ends. CDR3 length: 14 residues. CDR1 and CDR2 (germline): SGHTS, YDEGEE.

The chain is built from TRBV6-6 and TRBJ1-2; 9 bases align to TRBD1. This CDR3 has 14 amino acids. V trimming: 5 bases; J trimming: 2 bases; junction bases outside the gene matches: 3. Germline lookup yields CDR1 MNHNY and CDR2 SVGAGI (reference sequence). CDR3 in DNA: TGTGCCAGCAGTCCTGGGACAGGGAACTATGGCTACACCTTC. Residues: CASSPGTGNYGYTF.

This chain joins TRBV7-8 and TRBJ2-5; D might be TRBD1 (5 bases). Germline assignment: CDR1 SGHVS and CDR2 FQNEAQ. This CDR3 contains 13 residues. The V end lost 5 bases, the J end lost 3 bases, and 10 bases lay between the germline ends. CDR3 bases: TGTGCCAGCAGCCTGCTAGGGGAAGAGACCCAGTACTTC. It yields the protein CASSLLGEETQYF.

The chain couples TRBV27 to TRBJ2-7; 10 bases map to TRBD2. Losses at the gene ends were 5 bases for V and 4 bases for J; bases not matched to a gene: 5. The CDR3 sequence is 14 residues long. Germline assignment: CDR1 MNHEY and CDR2 SMNVEV (reference sequence). The CDR3 sequence is CASSRLTSGYEQYF. In nucleotides, the CDR3 is TGTGCCAGCAGTCGTTTGACTAGCGGGTACGAGCAGTACTTC.

CDR3 bases: TGTGCCAGCAGTGGCTCGAGGACCGGGGAGCTGTTTTTT. Protein: CASSGSRTGELFF. The gene calls are TRBV6-4 and TRBJ2-2; D is uncertain. V lost 4 bases to trimming and J lost 5 bases, with 8 bases between them. CDR1 and CDR2 from the germline V gene are MRHNA and SNTAGT. This CDR3 comprises 13 residues.

The chain uses TRBV27 and TRBJ1-2; tentatively, D is TRBD1 (6 bases). Between the trimmed V and J ends, which lost 0 bases and 4 bases, there was a span of 9 bases. There are 14 residues in the CDR3. CDR1 and CDR2 (germline): MNHEY, SMNVEV (reference sequence). Here the CDR3 reads CASSLSRGVYGYTF. The CDR3 DNA is TGTGCCAGCAGTTTATCCAGGGGAGTCTATGGCTACACCTTC.

Only a few counts were recorded for this clone. The V and J genes are TRBV18 and TRBJ1-1, with 7 bases aligning to TRBD1. Germline CDR1 KGHSH, CDR2 LQKENI. V was clipped by 3 bases and J by 4 bases; unmatched bases: 5. This CDR3 comprises 14 residues. CDR3 residues: CASSPTQGGTEAFF. Written as DNA, the CDR3 is TGTGCCAGCTCACCCACCCAGGGGGGCACTGAAGCTTTCTTT.

The chain couples TRBV11-2 to TRBJ1-1; weak D call: TRBD1 (5 bases). The CDR3 sequence is 13 residues long. CDR1 and CDR2 (germline): SGHAT, FQNNGV. Trimming took off 5 bases at V and 5 bases at J, with 12 bases between the two ends. The DNA for the CDR3 is TGTGCCAGCAGCATACAGGTGAGGACTGAAGCTTTCTTT. Amino acids: CASSIQVRTEAFF.

The chain employs TRBV3-1 (or the pseudogene TRBV3-2) and TRBJ2-7, with a weak D call TRBD1 (5 bases). CDR3 length equals 15 residues. Per the germline V gene, CDR1 is LGHDT and CDR2 is YNNKEL (reference sequence). V was cut by 5 bases and J by 6 bases, with 20 bases left in between. Written as DNA, the CDR3 is TGTGCCAGCAGCGATCAGGGTTGGGCCGCCTCCGAGCAGTACTTC. Its protein product is CASSDQGWAASEQYF.

The genes are TRBV7-3 and TRBJ2-5, with TRBD2 matching over 14 bases. The CDR3 extends over 16 amino acids. Unmatched junction bases numbered 3, after V lost 1 base and J lost 5 bases. Germline CDR1 reads SGHTA; CDR2 reads FQGTGA. Written as DNA, the CDR3 is TGTGCCAGCAGCTTAAGGGGACTAGCGGGAGAGGAGACCCAGTACTTC. This translates into CASSLRGLAGEETQYF. Combining the CDR3 with reference TRBV7-3 and TRBJ2-5 gives the whole variable domain GAGVSQTPSNKVTEKGKYVELRCDPISGHTALYWYRQSLGQGPEFLIYFQGTGAADDSGLPNDRFFAVRPEGSVSTLKIQRTERGDSAVYLCASSLRGLAGEETQYFGPGTRLLVL.

The V gene is TRBV12-5, the J gene TRBJ1-5; D remains ambiguous. Trimming removed 1 base at V and 2 bases at J, with 12 bases between. CDR3 size: 16 residues. Germline V lookup: CDR1 LGHNT, CDR2 FRNRAP. The CDR3 DNA is TGTGCTAGTGGTTTGGCCATCAGAGGTGGCAATCAGCCCCAGCATTTT. This sequence encodes CASGLAIRGGNQPQHF.

A single count supports this clone. The rearrangement joins TRBV29-1 to TRBJ2-3; 8 positions match TRBD2. The germline V gene has CDR1 SQVTM and CDR2 ANQGSEA. The V gene end was trimmed by 5 bases and the J gene end by 0 bases; junction bases not matched to a gene: 4. There are 14 residues in the CDR3. CDR3 in amino acids: CSVSASGSTDTQYF. CDR3 in DNA: TGCAGCGTTTCCGCTAGCGGGAGCACAGATACGCAGTATTTT.

The chain recombines TRBV25-1 with TRBJ2-1, with a weak D call TRBD2 (5 bases). The V end was cut by 2 bases, the J end by 5 bases, with 13 bases between. The germline gives CDR1 MGHDK, CDR2 SYGVNS. The CDR3 covers 15 residues. The DNA of the CDR3 is TGTGCCAGCAGTGAAACCCAGAAGAGGGACAATGAGCAGTTCTTC. Residues: CASSETQKRDNEQFF. The complete variable domain, with remaining parts taken from reference TRBV25-1 and TRBJ2-1, reads EADIYQTPRYLVIGTGKKITLECSQTMGHDKMYWYQQDPGMELHLIHYSYGVNSTEKGDLSSESTVSRIRTEHFPLTLESARPSHTSQYLCASSETQKRDNEQFFGPGTRLTVL.

The J gene is TRBJ2-7, the V gene TRBV7-9; TRBD1 might be the D (6 bases). This CDR3 has 15 residues. Germline V gene sequence: CDR1 SEHNR, CDR2 FQNEAQ (reference sequence). Trimming took 1 base from V and 4 from J, leaving 14 bases between them. CDR3 sequence (DNA): TGTGCCAGCAGCTTAGGAGGGGGACGGTGGTACGAGCAGTACTTC. Its translation is CASSLGGGRWYEQYF.

Written as DNA, the CDR3 is TGTGCCAGCAGTTTAGGGGCCCAGGGGGGTTATGGCTACACCTTC. It is translated as CASSLGAQGGYGYTF. The chain has TRBV27 and TRBJ1-2; TRBD1 matches at 7 bases. This CDR3 spans 15 amino acids. Looked up from germline, CDR1 is MNHEY and CDR2 is SMNVEV (reference sequence). V was clipped by 2 bases and J by 5 bases; unmatched bases: 8.